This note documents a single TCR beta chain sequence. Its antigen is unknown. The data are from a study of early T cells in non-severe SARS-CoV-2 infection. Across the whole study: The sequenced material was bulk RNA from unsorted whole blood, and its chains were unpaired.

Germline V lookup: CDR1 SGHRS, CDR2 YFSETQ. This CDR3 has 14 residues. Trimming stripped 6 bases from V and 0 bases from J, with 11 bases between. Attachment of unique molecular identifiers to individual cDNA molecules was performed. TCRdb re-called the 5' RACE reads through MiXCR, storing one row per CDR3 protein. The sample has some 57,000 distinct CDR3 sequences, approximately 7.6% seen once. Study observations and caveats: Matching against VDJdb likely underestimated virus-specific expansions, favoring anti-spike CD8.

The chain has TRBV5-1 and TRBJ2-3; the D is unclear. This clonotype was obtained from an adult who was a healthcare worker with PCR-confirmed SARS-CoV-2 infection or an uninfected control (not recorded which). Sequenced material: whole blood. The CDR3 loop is CASTDSTSTDTQYF. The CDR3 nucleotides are TGCGCCAGCACAGACTCAACTAGCACAGATACGCAGTATTTT.